This TCR beta chain was recorded in a study of human T cells and chemical hapten exposure. The sample's time point: patch test 1, 2 weeks after DPC sensitization. Described treatment: therapeutic diphenylcyclopropenone sensitization with weekly scalp DPC. Within the library, unique molecular identifiers were attached to each individual cDNA molecule. MiXCR was run by TCRdb on the RACE reads, yielding one entry per CDR3 protein. The table has 180,000 or so distinct CDR3 sequences, around 24% seen once. This clonotype has a handful of counts. The source of this sequence is a woman aged 45 to 65 with alopecia areata. Some clones in this sample may be carry-over from other donors' samples. The specimen comprised whole blood, sampled in connection with sensitization to the hapten diphenylcyclopropenone (DPC).

The CDR3 region has the DNA TGTGCCAGCAGCCAAGACAGGGGACTGGATGAGCAGTTCTTC. The encoded protein is CASSQDRGLDEQFF. The chain joins TRBV3-1 to TRBJ2-1; the D call may be TRBD1 or TRBD2 (6 bases each). The germline V and J ends were trimmed by 0 bases and 8 bases, with 11 bases remaining between them. The germline V gene encodes CDR1 LGHDT and CDR2 YNNKEL (reference sequence). This CDR3 has 14 amino acids.